Each of the 25 T cell receptor beta chains below was sequenced from the same sample in a study of OX40 agonist ivuxolimab in advanced cancers. Libraries were prepared through the immunoSEQ multiplex PCR assay. TCRdb stores this immuneACCESS table with in-frame sequences only. Part of the clones is absent; in the studies checked, under half of the shortfall reflects unresolved V genes, and no reason is known for the rest. The sample table lists over 40,000 clones, around 86% of them with a count of one. Over 0.3% of the sample is in the top ten clones. This material consisted of CD4+ or CD8+ T cells sorted from blood, taken in a trial of the OX40 agonist ivuxolimab. These receptors came from an adult with an advanced solid tumor such as melanoma, head and neck, liver or kidney cancer.

V and J are TRBV5-6 and TRBJ1-6, with D tentatively TRBD1 (5 bases). Germline values: CDR1 SGHDT, CDR2 YYEEEE. V lost 4 bases and J 8 bases, leaving 13 bases between the germline ends. There are 14 residues in the CDR3. Here the CDR3 reads CASSRGGTDSPLHF. DNA for the CDR3: TGTGCCAGCAGCAGGGGCGGGACCGATTCACCCCTCCACTTT.

The rearrangement uses TRBV6-1 and TRBJ2-7; the match to TRBD2 covers 10 bases. Losses at the gene ends were 4 bases for V and 5 bases for J; bases not matched to a gene: 8. Germline V CDR1 and CDR2: MNHNS, SASEGT. The length of the CDR3 is 15 residues. CDR3 in DNA: TGTGCCAGCAGTGGAGCGGGAGGGCGGTCTCACGAGCAGTACTTC. It specifies CASSGAGGRSHEQYF.

The chain links TRBV7-2 to TRBJ1-5, with a weak D call TRBD1 (5 bases). Deletions cut 7 bases from V and 0 bases from J, with 16 bases between. This CDR3 is 16 amino acids long. The germline CDR1 and CDR2 sequences are SGHTA and FQGNSA. This CDR3 is CASTKGRGDSNQPQHF. CDR3 DNA: TGTGCCAGCACTAAAGGGCGAGGGGATAGCAATCAGCCCCAGCATTTT.

This chain joins TRBV5-1 and TRBJ2-2; 8 positions agree with TRBD1. CDR3 length: 16 amino acids. The germline V gene encodes CDR1 SGHRS and CDR2 YFSETQ. The junction had 5 bases not matched to a gene; V was cut back by 1 base and J by 3 bases. The CDR3 sequence is CASSLLQGVDTGELFF. The CDR3, as DNA: TGCGCCAGCAGCTTGTTACAGGGGGTTGACACCGGGGAGCTGTTTTTT.

V and J are TRBV19 and TRBJ1-2; the D is unclear. The CDR3 extends over 13 amino acids. The V gene lost 0 bases and the J gene lost 8 bases, with 10 bases spanning the gap. Germline V gene lookup returns CDR1 LNHDA and CDR2 SQIVND (reference sequence). CDR3 DNA: TGTGCCAGTAGTATAGAACCCCGTGACGGCTACACCTTC. Its protein is CASSIEPRDGYTF.

The chain employs TRBV18 and TRBJ1-5, with a possible D match to TRBD1 (6 bases). Germline loops: CDR1 KGHSH, CDR2 LQKENI. The V gene lost 2 bases and the J gene lost 5 bases, with 13 bases spanning the gap. This CDR3 region has 15 residues. Written as DNA, the CDR3 is TGTGCCAGCTCACCAGGGGGCGCAAGGCATCAGCCCCAGCATTTT. The encoded protein is CASSPGGARHQPQHF.

V and J are TRBV30 and TRBJ2-1; TRBD2 matches 10 bases. The germline gives CDR1 GTSNPN, CDR2 SVGIG (reference sequence). V was clipped by 3 bases and J by 0 bases; unmatched bases: 8. The CDR3 is 17 residues long. The CDR3 region is CAWRLGSSGSSYNEQFF. The CDR3 coding sequence is TGTGCCTGGAGGCTCGGGTCTAGCGGGAGCTCCTACAATGAGCAGTTCTTC.

V usage is TRBV7-3 and J usage is TRBJ2-3; no reliable D call. Trimming took off 6 bases at V and 6 bases at J, with 10 bases between the two ends. The CDR3 has 12 amino acids. Germline V gene lookup returns CDR1 SGHTA and CDR2 FQGTGA. CDR3 loop: CASRGIGDTQYF. The DNA of the CDR3 is TGTGCCAGCAGGGGGATTGGGGATACGCAGTATTTT. Combining the CDR3 with reference TRBV7-3 and TRBJ2-3 gives the whole variable domain GAGVSQTPSNKVTEKGKYVELRCDPISGHTALYWYRQSLGQGPEFLIYFQGTGAADDSGLPNDRFFAVRPEGSVSTLKIQRTERGDSAVYLCASRGIGDTQYFGPGTRLTVL.

The genes are TRBV27 and TRBJ2-3; D possibly corresponds to TRBD1 (5 bases). Germline CDR1 is MNHEY and CDR2 is SMNVEV (reference sequence). The ends were cut back, 3 bases at V and 3 bases at J, with 10 bases in the middle. The CDR3 is made up of 14 amino acids. CDR3 sequence reads: CASSLNQGTDTQYF. The DNA of the CDR3 is TGTGCCAGCAGTTTGAATCAGGGTACAGATACGCAGTATTTT.

This chain connects TRBV25-1 to TRBJ1-2; D is undetermined. Looked up from germline, CDR1 is MGHDK and CDR2 is SYGVNS. Trimming stripped 0 bases from V and 8 bases from J, with 7 bases between. CDR3 length: 12 residues. The CDR3 DNA follows: TGTGCCAGCAGTGAATACTCATGGGGCTACACCTTC. It codes for CASSEYSWGYTF.

The rearrangement uses TRBV28 and TRBJ2-7; 8 bases are a match to TRBD2. The CDR3 runs 13 residues. The trim removed 3 bases at V and 7 bases at J, leaving 5 bases unmatched. CDR1 MDHEN and CDR2 SYDVKM come from the germline V gene. This CDR3 reads CASSLGLVEEQYF. The CDR3 bases are TGTGCCAGCAGTTTGGGACTAGTTGAGGAGCAGTACTTC.

The CDR3 DNA follows: TGTGCCAGCAGTGAAGGGCTGAGCACTGAAGCTTTCTTT. This encodes CASSEGLSTEAFF. The rearrangement uses TRBV2 and TRBJ1-1, with D hard to call. The CDR3 runs to 13 residues. The germline gives CDR1 SNHLY, CDR2 FYNNEI. Between the trimmed V and J ends, which lost 1 base and 4 bases, there was a span of 7 bases.

V usage is TRBV28 and J usage is TRBJ1-5; D unclear. The CDR3 extends over 17 amino acids. The V end lost 6 bases, the J end lost 4 bases, and 22 bases lay between the germline ends. Germline CDR1 reads MDHEN; CDR2 reads SYDVKM. The DNA of the CDR3 is TGTGCCAGCAGCTCACCTCGACTGGTTTTAAGAAATCAGCCCCAGCATTTT. It encodes CASSSPRLVLRNQPQHF.

The chain is built from TRBV29-1 and TRBJ2-2; D call uncertain. The CDR3 is 14 residues long. Trimming cost V 3 bases and J 1 base, with 9 bases left between them. Germline values: CDR1 SQVTM, CDR2 ANQGSEA. In DNA, the CDR3 is TGCAGCGTTGAGGAGCTAGGGAACACCGGGGAGCTGTTTTTT. Protein sequence: CSVEELGNTGELFF.

The J gene is TRBJ1-2, the V gene TRBV7-8, with D maybe TRBD1 (5 bases). The germline gives CDR1 SGHVS, CDR2 FQNEAQ. V was cut by 5 bases and J by 5 bases, with 21 bases left in between. The CDR3 extends over 16 amino acids. The CDR3 nucleotides are TGTGCCAGCAGCCCCCGTGGGCAGGGCGGGTGGTATGGCTACACCTTC. Translating it yields CASSPRGQGGWYGYTF.

As for this clone: One end of the junction fails to match germline, which may point to a read error. The J gene is TRBJ2-2, the V gene TRBV7-7; 8 bases are a match to TRBD2. This CDR3 comprises 14 residues. CDR1 is SSHAT, CDR2 FNYEAQ, per germline (reference sequence). The CDR3 loop is CASSESGRPGELFF. The CDR3, as DNA: TGTGCTAGCAGCGAGAGCGGGAGACCCGGGGAGCTGTTTTTT. Full variable domain (rest looked up from reference TRBV7-7 and TRBJ2-2): GAGVSQSPRYKVTKRGQDVTLRCDPISSHATLYWYQQALGQGPEFLTYFNYEAQPDKSGLPSDRFSAERPEGSISTLTIQRTEQRDSAMYRCASSESGRPGELFFGEGSRLTVL.

The CDR3 here is CASSRDRGRRLETQYF. The CDR3 coding sequence is TGTGCCAGCAGCCGGGACAGGGGGCGCCGGTTGGAGACCCAGTACTTC. The rearrangement joins TRBV14 to TRBJ2-5, with TRBD1 matching over 12 bases. The CDR3 sequence is 16 residues long. CDR1 is SGHDN, CDR2 FVKESK, per germline. With V trimmed by 4 bases and J by 5 bases, 8 bases remained unmatched.

The chain combines TRBV27 with TRBJ2-7, with D perhaps being TRBD1 or TRBD2 (5 bases each). Per germline, CDR1 MNHEY and CDR2 SMNVEV (reference sequence). This CDR3 region has 14 residues. The germline V and J ends were trimmed by 2 bases and 5 bases, with 13 bases remaining between them. In DNA, the CDR3 is TGTGCCAGCAGTTTAAAAGCGGACACCCACGAGCAGTACTTC. Translating it yields CASSLKADTHEQYF.

This chain uses TRBV7-2 with TRBJ2-7, with a possible D match to TRBD2 (6 bases). The V gene lost 6 bases and the J gene lost 0 bases, with 12 bases spanning the gap. The germline V gene encodes CDR1 SGHTA and CDR2 FQGNSA. This CDR3 is built from 14 residues. The CDR3 DNA is TGTGCCAGCAGTCTGGGACTTCACTCCTACGAGCAGTACTTC. This codes for CASSLGLHSYEQYF.

V gene TRBV10-3 combines with J gene TRBJ1-2; 8 bases fit TRBD1. Germline V gene data show CDR1 as ENHRY and CDR2 as SYGVKD. Unmatched junction bases numbered 5, after V lost 6 bases and J lost 5 bases. CDR3 length: 13 amino acids. The CDR3 DNA reads as TGTGCCATCAGGCAGGACAGGGTTTATGGCTACACCTTC. Translating gives CAIRQDRVYGYTF.

The chain links TRBV5-5 to TRBJ1-2, with 7 bases identical to TRBD1. The CDR3 runs 14 residues. Germline V gene sequence: CDR1 SGHKS, CDR2 YYEKEE (reference sequence). Trimming removed 2 bases from V and 2 bases from J; junction bases left unmatched: 3. CDR3 protein: CASSFRTGNYGYTF. The CDR3 DNA follows: TGTGCCAGCAGCTTCAGGACAGGAAACTATGGCTACACCTTC.

CDR3 DNA: TGTGCCAGCAGCATAAGCCGTGGCGAGCAGTACTTC. The encoded protein is CASSISRGEQYF. The chain links TRBV7-6 to TRBJ2-7; D is undetermined. The CDR3 runs to 12 residues. The V gene's germline CDR1 is SGHVS and CDR2 FNYEAQ. V was trimmed by 5 bases and J by 6 bases, leaving 11 bases between them. Complete variable domain (other parts from reference TRBV7-6 and TRBJ2-7): GAGVSQSPRYKVTKRGQDVALRCDPISGHVSLYWYRQALGQGPEFLTYFNYEAQQDKSGLPNDRFSAERPEGSISTLTIQRTEQRDSAMYRCASSISRGEQYFGPGTRLTVT.

The V call is TRBV10-3, the J call TRBJ2-1; 9 nucleotides agree with TRBD2. CDR1 and CDR2 (germline): ENHRY, SYGVKD. The ends lost 10 bases at V and 8 bases at J; junction bases unmatched: 9. This CDR3 is built from 13 residues. CDR3 sequence: CATLRGGAYEQFF. Written as DNA, the CDR3 is TGTGCCACTCTTCGCGGGGGGGCCTATGAGCAGTTCTTC.

CDR3 loop: CASSGTAYRDTQYF. The CDR3 DNA sequence: TGTGCCAGCAGTGGGACAGCGTACAGAGATACGCAGTATTTT. V is TRBV2 and J is TRBJ2-3; D perhaps matches TRBD1 (6 bases). The CDR3 sequence is 14 residues long. From germline, CDR1 is SNHLY and CDR2 FYNNEI. V gave up 4 bases and J gave up 5 bases, with 13 bases separating them. The complete variable domain, with remaining parts taken from reference TRBV2 and TRBJ2-3, reads EPEVTQTPSHQVTQMGQEVILRCVPISNHLYFYWYRQILGQKVEFLVSFYNNEISEKSEIFDDQFSVERPDGSNFTLKIRSTKLEDSAMYFCASSGTAYRDTQYFGPGTRLTVL.

The V gene is TRBV25-1, the J gene TRBJ2-5, with 9 bases lining up with TRBD2. The CDR3 runs to 15 residues. Germline V lookup: CDR1 MGHDK, CDR2 SYGVNS. Trimming cost V 3 bases and J 4 bases; bases outside gene matches: 6. CDR3: CASSEISGSSETQYF. The DNA of the CDR3 is TGTGCCAGCAGTGAGATTAGCGGGAGTTCAGAGACCCAGTACTTC.